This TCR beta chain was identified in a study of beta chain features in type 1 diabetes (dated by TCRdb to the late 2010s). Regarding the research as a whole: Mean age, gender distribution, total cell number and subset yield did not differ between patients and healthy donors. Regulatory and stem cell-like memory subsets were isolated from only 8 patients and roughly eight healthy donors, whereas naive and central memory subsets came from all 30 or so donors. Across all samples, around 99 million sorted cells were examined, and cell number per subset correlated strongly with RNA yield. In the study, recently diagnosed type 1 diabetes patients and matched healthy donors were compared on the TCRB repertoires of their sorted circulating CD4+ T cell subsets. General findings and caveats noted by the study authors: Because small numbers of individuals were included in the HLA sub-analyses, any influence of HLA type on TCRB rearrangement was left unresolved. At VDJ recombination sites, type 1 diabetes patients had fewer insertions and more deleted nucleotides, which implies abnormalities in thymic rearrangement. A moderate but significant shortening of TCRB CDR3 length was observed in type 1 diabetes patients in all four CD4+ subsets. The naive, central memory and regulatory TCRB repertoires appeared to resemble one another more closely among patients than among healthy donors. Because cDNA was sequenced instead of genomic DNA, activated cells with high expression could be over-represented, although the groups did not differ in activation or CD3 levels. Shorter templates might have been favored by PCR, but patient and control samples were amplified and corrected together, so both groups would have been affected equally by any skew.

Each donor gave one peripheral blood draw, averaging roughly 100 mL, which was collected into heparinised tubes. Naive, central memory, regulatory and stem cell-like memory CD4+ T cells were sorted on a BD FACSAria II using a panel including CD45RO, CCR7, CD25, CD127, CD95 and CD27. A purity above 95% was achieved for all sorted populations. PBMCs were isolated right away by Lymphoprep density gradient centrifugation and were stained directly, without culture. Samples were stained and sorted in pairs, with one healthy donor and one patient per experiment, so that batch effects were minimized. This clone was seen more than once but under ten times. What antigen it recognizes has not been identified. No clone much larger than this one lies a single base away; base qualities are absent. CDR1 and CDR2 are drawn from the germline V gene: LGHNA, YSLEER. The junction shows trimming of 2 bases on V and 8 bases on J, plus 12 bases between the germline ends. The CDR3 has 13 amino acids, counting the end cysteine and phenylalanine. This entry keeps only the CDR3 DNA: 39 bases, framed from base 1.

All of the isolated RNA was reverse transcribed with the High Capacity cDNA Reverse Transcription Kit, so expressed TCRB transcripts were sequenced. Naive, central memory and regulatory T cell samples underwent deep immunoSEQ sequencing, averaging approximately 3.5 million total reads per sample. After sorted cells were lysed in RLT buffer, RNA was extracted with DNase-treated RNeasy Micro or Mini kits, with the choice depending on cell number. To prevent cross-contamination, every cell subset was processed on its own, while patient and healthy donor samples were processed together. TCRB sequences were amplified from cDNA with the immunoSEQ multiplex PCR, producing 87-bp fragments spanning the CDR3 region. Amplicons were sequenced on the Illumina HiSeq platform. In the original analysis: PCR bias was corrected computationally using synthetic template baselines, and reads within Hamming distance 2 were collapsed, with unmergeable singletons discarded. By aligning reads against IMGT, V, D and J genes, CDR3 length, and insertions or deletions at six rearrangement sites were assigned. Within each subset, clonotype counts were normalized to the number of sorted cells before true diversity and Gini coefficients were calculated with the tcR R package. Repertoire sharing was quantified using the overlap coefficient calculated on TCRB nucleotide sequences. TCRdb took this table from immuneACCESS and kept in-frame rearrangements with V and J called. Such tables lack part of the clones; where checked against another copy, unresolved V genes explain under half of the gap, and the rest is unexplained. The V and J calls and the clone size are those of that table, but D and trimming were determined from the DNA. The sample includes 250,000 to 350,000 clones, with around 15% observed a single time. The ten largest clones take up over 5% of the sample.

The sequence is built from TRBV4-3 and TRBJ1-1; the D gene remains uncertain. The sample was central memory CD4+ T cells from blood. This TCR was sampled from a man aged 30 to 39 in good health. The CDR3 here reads CASSQWEAGEAFF. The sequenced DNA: TGCGCCAGCAGCCAATGGGAGGCTGGAGAAGCTTTCTTT.